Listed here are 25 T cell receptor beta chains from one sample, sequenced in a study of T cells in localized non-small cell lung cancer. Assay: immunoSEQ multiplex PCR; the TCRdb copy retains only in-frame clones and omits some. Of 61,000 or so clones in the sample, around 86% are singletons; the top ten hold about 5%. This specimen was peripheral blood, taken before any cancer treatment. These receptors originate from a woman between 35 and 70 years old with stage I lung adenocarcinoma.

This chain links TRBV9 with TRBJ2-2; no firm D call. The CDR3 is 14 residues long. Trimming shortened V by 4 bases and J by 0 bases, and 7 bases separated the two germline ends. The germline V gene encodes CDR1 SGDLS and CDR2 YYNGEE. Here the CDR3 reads CASSLTTNTGELFF. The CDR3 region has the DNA TGTGCCAGCAGCTTGACCACGAACACCGGGGAGCTGTTTTTT.

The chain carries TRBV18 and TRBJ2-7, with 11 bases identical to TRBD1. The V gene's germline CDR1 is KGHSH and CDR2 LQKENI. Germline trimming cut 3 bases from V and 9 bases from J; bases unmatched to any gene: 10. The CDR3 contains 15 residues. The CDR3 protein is CASSPSGTGGRGQYF. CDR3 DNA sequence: TGTGCCAGCTCACCCTCCGGGACAGGGGGAAGGGGGCAGTACTTC. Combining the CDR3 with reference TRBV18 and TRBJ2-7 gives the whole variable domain NAGVMQNPRHLVRRRGQEARLRCSPMKGHSHVYWYRQLPEEGLKFMVYLQKENIIDESGMPKERFSAEFPKEGPSILRIQQVVRGDSAAYFCASSPSGTGGRGQYFGPGTRLTVT.

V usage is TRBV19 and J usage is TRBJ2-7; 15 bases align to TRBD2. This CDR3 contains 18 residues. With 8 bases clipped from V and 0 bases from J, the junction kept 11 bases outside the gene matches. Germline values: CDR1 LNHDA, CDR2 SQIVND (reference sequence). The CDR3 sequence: CASRASGLAGGSSYEQYF. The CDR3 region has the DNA TGTGCCAGTCGTGCTTCGGGACTAGCGGGGGGAAGCTCCTACGAGCAGTACTTC.

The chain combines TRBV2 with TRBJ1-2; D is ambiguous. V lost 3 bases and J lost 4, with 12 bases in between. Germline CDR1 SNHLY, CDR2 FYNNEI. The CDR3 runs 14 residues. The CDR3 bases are TGTGCCAGCAGTGATAGGCGGCGCCCCTATGGCTACACCTTC. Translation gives CASSDRRRPYGYTF.

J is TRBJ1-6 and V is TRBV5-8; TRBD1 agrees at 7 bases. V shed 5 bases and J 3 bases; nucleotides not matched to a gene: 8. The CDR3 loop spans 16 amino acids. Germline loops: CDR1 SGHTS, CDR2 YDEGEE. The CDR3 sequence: CASSKPGGIYNSPLHF. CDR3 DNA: TGTGCCAGCAGTAAACCAGGGGGTATCTATAATTCACCCCTCCACTTT. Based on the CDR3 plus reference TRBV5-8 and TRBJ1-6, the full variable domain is EAGVTQSPTHLIKTRGQQATLRCSPISGHTSVYWYQQALGLGLQFLLWYDEGEERNRGNFPPRFSGRQFPNYSSELNVNALELEDSALYLCASSKPGGIYNSPLHFGNGTRLTVT.

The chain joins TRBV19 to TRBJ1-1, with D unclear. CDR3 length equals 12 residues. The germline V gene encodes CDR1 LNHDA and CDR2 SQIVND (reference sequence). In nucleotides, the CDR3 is TGTGCGGCGGGGTGGGGTCGGGCTGAAGCTTTCTTT. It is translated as CAAGWGRAEAFF.

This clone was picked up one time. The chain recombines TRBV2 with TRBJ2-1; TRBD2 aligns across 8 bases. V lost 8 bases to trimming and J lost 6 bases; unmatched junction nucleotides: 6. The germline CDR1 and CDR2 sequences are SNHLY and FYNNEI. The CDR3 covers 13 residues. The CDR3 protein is CASRVGGGNEQFF. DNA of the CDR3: TGTGCCAGCCGAGTCGGGGGGGGCAATGAGCAGTTCTTC.

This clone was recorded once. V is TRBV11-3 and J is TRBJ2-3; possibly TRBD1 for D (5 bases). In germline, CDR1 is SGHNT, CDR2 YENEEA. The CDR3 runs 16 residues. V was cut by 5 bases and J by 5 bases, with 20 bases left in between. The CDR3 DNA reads TGTGCCAGCAGCGCCTTGGCGCAGGGCGGTGGAGATACGCAGTATTTT. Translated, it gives CASSALAQGGGDTQYF.

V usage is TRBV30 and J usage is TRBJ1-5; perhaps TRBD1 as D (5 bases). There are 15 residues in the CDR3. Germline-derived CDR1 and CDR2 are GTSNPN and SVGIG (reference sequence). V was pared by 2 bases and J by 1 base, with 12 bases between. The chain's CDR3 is CAWSRTIDSNQPQHF. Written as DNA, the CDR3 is TGTGCCTGGAGTCGGACAATCGACAGCAATCAGCCCCAGCATTTT.

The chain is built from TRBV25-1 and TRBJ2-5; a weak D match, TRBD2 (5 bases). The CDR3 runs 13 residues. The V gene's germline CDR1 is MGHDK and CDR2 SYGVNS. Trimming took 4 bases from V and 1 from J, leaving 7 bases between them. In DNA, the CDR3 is TGTGCCAGCAGTGTAGGACTCCAAGAGACCCAGTACTTC. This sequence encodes CASSVGLQETQYF.

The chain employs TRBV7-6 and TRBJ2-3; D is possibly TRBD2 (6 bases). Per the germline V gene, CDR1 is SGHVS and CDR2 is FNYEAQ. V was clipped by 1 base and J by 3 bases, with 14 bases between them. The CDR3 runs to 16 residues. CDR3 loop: CASSLDAAGPTDTQYF. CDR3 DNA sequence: TGTGCCAGCAGCTTAGATGCGGCGGGGCCTACAGATACGCAGTATTTT.

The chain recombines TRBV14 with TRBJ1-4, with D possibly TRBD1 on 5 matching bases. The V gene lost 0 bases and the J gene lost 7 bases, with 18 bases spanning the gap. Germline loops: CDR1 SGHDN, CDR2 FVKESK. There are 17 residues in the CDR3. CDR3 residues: CASSQDYSRRGSEKLFF. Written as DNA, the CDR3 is TGTGCCAGCAGCCAAGATTATTCCCGGCGGGGGAGTGAAAAACTGTTTTTT.

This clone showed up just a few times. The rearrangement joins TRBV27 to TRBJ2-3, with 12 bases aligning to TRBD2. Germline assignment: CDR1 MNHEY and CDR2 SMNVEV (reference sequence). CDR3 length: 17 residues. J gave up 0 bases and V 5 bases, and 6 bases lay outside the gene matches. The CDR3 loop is CASSLGLAGTSTDTQYF. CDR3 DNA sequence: TGTGCCAGCAGTCTCGGACTAGCGGGGACTAGCACAGATACGCAGTATTTT.

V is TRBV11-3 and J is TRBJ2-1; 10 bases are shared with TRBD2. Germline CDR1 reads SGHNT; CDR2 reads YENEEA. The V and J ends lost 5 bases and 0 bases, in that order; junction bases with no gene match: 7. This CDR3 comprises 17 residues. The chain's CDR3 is CASSPGTSAFSYNEQFF. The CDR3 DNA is TGTGCCAGCAGCCCCGGGACTAGCGCTTTCTCCTACAATGAGCAGTTCTTC.

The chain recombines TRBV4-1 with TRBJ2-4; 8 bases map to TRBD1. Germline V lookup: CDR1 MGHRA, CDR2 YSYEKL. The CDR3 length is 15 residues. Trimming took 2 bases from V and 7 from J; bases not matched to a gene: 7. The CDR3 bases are TGCGCCAGCAGCCAATGGACAGGGCTCGAGAACATTCAGTACTTC. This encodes CASSQWTGLENIQYF.

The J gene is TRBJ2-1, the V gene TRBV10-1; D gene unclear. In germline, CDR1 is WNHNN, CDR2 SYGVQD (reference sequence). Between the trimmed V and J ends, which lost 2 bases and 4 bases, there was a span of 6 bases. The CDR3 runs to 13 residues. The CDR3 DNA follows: TGCGCCAGCAGTGAGGCGGTATACAATGAGCAGTTCTTC. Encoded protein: CASSEAVYNEQFF.

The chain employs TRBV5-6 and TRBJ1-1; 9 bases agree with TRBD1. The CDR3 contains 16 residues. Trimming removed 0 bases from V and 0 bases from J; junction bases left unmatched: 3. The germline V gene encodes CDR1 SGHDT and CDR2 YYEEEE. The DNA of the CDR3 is TGTGCCAGCAGCTTGGGGGGACAGGGCATGAACACTGAAGCTTTCTTT. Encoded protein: CASSLGGQGMNTEAFF.

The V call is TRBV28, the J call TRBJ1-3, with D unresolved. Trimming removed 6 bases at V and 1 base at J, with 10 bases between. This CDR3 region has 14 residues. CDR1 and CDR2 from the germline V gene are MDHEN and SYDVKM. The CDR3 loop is CASRIGGSGNTIYF. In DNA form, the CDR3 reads TGTGCCAGCAGGATCGGAGGTTCTGGAAACACCATATATTTT.

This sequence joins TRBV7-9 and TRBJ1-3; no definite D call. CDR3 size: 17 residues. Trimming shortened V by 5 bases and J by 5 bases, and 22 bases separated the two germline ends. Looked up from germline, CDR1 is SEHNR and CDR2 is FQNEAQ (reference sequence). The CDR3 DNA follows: TGTGCCAGCAGCCGATCACGGACCCACACGGGTCGAAACACCATATATTTT. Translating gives CASSRSRTHTGRNTIYF.

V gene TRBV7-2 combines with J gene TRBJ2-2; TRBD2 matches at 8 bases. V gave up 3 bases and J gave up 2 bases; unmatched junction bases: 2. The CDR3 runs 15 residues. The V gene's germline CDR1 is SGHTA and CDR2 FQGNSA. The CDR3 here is CASSFGTRNTGELFF. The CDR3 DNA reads TGTGCCAGCAGCTTCGGGACTAGAAACACCGGGGAGCTGTTTTTT.

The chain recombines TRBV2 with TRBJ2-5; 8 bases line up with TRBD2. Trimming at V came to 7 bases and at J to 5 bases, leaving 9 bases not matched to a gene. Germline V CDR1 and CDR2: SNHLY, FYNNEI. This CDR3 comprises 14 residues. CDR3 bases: TGTGCCAGCATCCGGGGGGCTAGCGGGGAGACCCAGTACTTC. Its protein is CASIRGASGETQYF.

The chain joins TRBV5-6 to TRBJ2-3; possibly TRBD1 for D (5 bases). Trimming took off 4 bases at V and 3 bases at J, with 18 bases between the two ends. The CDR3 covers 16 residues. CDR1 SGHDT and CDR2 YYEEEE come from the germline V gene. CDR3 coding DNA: TGTGCCAGCAGCATGCTATACTACAGGCGAACAGATACGCAGTATTTT. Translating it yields CASSMLYYRRTDTQYF.

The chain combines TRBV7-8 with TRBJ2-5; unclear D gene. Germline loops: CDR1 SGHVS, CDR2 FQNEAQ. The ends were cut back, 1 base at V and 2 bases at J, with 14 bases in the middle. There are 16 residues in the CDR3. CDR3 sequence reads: CASSLVLQPSQETQYF. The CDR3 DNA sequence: TGTGCCAGCAGCTTAGTCCTGCAGCCCAGTCAAGAGACCCAGTACTTC.

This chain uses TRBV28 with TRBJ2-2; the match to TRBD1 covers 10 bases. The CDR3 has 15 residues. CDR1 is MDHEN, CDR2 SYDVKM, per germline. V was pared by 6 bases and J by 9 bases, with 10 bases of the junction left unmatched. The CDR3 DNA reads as TGTGCCAGCAGCCCCGGGACAGGGGCGTATCGGGAGCTGTTTTTT. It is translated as CASSPGTGAYRELFF.

CDR3 sequence reads: CASSPPSWRDTEAFF. Here the CDR3 DNA reads TGTGCCAGCAGCCCCCCCTCGTGGAGGGACACTGAAGCTTTCTTT. This chain joins TRBV5-6 and TRBJ1-1; D call uncertain. CDR1 is SGHDT, CDR2 YYEEEE, per germline. The CDR3 totals 15 residues. The ends were cut back, 4 bases at V and 3 bases at J, with 16 bases in the middle. The full variable domain, completed using reference TRBV5-6 and TRBJ1-1, is DAGVTQSPTHLIKTRGQQVTLRCSPKSGHDTVSWYQQALGQGPQFIFQYYEEEERQRGNFPDRFSGHQFPNYSSELNVNALLLGDSALYLCASSPPSWRDTEAFFGQGTRLTVV.